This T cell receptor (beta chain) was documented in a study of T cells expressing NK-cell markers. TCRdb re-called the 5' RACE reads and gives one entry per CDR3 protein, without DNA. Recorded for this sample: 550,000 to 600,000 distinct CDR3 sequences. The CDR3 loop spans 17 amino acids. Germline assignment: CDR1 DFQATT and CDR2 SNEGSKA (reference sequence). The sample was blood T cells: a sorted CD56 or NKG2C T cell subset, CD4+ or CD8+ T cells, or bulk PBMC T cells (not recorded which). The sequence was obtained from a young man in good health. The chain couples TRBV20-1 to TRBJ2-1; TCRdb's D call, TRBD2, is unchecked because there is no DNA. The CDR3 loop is CSARDQASGGPYNEQFF.